This T cell receptor (beta chain) was obtained from a study of breast tumors, draining lymph nodes, adjacent tissues. General study results and limits: That most tumor T cells come from lymph nodes remained unproven. Tumors had less TCR diversity than lymph nodes, more than nontumor tissue. Tumor and nontumor repertoires were significantly more similar in luminal-like than in basal-like breast cancer.

Via MiXCR, TCRdb re-called the multiplex PCR reads, giving one row per CDR3 protein. This sample has 160,000 or so distinct CDR3 sequences; around 33% occur once, and the top ten carry about 4.1%. This clonotype was recorded at least ten times. Its antigen is unknown. Axillary draining lymph nodes of breast cancer patients supplied the node samples. The CDR3 consists of 14 residues. V shed 2 bases and J 8 bases; nucleotides not matched to a gene: 4. Germline CDR1 and CDR2: MNHNY and SVGAGI (reference sequence). The receptor's source is a female donor with breast cancer. Some clones in this sample may be carry-over from other donors' samples. Sequencing used axillary lymph node tissue. The J gene is TRBJ1-4, the V gene TRBV6-6, with 8 nucleotides matching TRBD1. CDR3 DNA sequence: TGTGCCAGCAGTTACGACCGACAGGGGGAAAAACTGTTTTTT. Translation: CASSYDRQGEKLFF.